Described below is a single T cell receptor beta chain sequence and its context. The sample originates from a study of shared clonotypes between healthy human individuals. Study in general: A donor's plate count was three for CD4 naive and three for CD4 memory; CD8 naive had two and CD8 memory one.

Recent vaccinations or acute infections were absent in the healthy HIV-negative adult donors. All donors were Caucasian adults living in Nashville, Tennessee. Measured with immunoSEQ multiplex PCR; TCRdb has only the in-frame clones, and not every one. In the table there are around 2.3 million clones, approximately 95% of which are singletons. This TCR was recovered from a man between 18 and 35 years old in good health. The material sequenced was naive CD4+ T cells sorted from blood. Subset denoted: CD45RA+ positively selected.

For the CDR3, the DNA is TGTGCCAGCAGCCCGGGGGCATTCGCAGATACGCAGTATTTT. It yields the protein CASSPGAFADTQYF. The V call is TRBV5-4, the J call TRBJ2-3; D possibly uses TRBD1 or TRBD2 (6 bases each). V was clipped by 4 bases and J by 4 bases, with 13 bases between them. The germline gives CDR1 SGHNT, CDR2 YYREEE (reference sequence). CDR3 size: 14 residues.